The present T cell receptor beta chain was sequenced within a study of blood T cell repertoires in COVID-19. Clones were sequenced by immunoSEQ multiplex PCR, and TCRdb holds only the in-frame ones, with some missing. The sample records about 98,000 clones, roughly 80% being singletons. V was shortened by 1 base and J by 14 bases, with 11 bases between the two germline ends. The germline gives CDR1 KGHDR, CDR2 SFDVKD. CDR3 size: 12 residues. The chain employs TRBV24-1 and TRBJ2-1, with D perhaps TRBD2 (6 bases). The receptor comes from a woman of 80 years or more with acute or convalescent COVID-19. Sample: peripheral blood. The DNA for the CDR3 is TGTGCCACCAGTGATTTCTTCGGAGGGGAGTTCTTC. It translates to CATSDFFGGEFF.